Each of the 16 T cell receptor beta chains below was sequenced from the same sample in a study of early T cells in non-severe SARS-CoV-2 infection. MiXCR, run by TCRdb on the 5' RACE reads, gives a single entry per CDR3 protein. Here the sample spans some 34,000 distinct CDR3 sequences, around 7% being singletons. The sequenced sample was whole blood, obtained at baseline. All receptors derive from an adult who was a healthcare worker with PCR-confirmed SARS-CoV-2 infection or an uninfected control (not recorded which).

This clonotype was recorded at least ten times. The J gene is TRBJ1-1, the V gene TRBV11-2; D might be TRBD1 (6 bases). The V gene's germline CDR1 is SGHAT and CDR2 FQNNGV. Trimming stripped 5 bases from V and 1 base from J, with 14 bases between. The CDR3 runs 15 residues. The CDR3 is CASSHTGTQNTEAFF. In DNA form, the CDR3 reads TGTGCCAGCAGCCATACCGGGACACAGAACACTGAAGCTTTCTTT. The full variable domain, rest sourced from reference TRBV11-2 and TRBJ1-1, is EAGVAQSPRYKIIEKRQSVAFWCNPISGHATLYWYQQILGQGPKLLIQFQNNGVVDDSQLPKDRFSAERLKGVDSTLKIQPAKLEDSAVYLCASSHTGTQNTEAFFGQGTRLTVV.

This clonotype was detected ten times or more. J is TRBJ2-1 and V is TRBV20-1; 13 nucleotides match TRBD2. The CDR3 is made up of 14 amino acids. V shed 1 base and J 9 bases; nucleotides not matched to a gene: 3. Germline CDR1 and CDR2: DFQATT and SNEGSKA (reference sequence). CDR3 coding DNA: TGCAGTGCTAGAGTTGGACTAGCGGGAGTTGAGCAGTTCTTC. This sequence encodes CSARVGLAGVEQFF.

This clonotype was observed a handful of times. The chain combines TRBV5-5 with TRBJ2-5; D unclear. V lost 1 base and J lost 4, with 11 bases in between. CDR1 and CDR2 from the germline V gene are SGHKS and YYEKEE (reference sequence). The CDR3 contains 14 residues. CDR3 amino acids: CASSLYSSGETQYF. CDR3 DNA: TGTGCCAGCAGCTTGTACTCCAGTGGAGAGACCCAGTACTTC.

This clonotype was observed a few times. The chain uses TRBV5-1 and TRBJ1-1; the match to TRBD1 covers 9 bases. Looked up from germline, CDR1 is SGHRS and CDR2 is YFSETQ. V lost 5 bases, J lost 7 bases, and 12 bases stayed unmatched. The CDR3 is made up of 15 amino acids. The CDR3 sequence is CASRLGQGHFIEAFF. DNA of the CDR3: TGCGCCAGCAGACTGGGACAGGGTCATTTTATTGAAGCTTTCTTT. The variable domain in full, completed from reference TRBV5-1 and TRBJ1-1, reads KAGVTQTPRYLIKTRGQQVTLSCSPISGHRSVSWYQQTPGQGLQFLFEYFSETQRNKGNFPGRFSGRQFSNSRSEMNVSTLELGDSALYLCASRLGQGHFIEAFFGQGTRLTVV.

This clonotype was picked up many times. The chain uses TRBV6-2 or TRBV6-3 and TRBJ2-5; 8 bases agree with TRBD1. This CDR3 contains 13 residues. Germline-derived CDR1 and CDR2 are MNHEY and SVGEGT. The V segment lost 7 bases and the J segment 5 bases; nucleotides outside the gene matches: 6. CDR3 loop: CASNRQGTETQYF. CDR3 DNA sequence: TGTGCCAGCAACCGACAGGGGACGGAGACCCAGTACTTC.

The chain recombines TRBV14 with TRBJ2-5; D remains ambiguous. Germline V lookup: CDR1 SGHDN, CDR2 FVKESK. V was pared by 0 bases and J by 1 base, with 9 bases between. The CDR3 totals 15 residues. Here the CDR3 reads CASSQDINSQETQYF. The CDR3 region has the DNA TGTGCCAGCAGCCAAGATATAAACAGCCAAGAGACCCAGTACTTC.

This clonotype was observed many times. CDR3 sequence (DNA): TGTGCCAGCAGCCAAGTCTCCGGGTCCAACTACGAGCAGTACGTC. As protein: CASSQVSGSNYEQYV. The V gene is TRBV3-2, the J gene TRBJ2-7; no check of the table's D call, TRBD1, against the DNA was made. TRBV3-2 is marked as a pseudogene. The CDR3 contains 15 residues.

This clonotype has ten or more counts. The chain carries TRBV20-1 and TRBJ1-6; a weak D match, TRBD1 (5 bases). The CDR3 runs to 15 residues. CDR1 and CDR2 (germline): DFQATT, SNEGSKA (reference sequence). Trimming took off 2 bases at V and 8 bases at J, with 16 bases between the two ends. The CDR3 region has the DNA TGCAGTGCTAGACTAGCGGGACCCATCCATTCACCCCTCCACTTT. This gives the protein CSARLAGPIHSPLHF.

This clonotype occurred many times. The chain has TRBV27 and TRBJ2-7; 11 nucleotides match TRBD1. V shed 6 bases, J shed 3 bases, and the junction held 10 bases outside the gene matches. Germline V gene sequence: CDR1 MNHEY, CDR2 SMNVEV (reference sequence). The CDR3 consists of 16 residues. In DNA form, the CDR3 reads TGTGCCAGCAGGTTAGGGTGGGACAGGGGGATCTACGAGCAGTACGTC. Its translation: CASRLGWDRGIYEQYV.

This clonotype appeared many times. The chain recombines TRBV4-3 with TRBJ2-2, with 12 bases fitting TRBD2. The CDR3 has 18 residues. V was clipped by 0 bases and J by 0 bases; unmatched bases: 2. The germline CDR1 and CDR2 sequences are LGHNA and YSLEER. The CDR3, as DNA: TGCGCCAGCAGCCAAGATCGACTAGCGGGGGCGAACACCGGGGAGCTGTTTTTT. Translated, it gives CASSQDRLAGANTGELFF.

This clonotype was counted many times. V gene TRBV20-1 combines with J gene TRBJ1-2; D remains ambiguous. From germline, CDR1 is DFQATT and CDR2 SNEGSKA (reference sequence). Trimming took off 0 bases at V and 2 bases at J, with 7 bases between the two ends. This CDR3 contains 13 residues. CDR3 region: CSARDHRNYGYTF. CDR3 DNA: TGCAGTGCTAGAGATCACAGAAACTATGGCTACACCTTC.

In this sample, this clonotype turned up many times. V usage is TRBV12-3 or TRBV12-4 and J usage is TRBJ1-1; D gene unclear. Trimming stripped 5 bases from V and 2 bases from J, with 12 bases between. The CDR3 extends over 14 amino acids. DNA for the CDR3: TGTGCCAGCAGTCGACATGGGTATAACACTGAAGCTTTCTTT. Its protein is CASSRHGYNTEAFF.

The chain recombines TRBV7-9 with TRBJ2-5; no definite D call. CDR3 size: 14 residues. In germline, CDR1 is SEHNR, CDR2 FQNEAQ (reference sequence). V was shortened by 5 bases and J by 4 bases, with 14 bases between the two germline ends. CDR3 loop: CASSQHSDGETQYF. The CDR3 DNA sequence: TGTGCCAGCAGCCAGCACTCGGACGGAGAGACCCAGTACTTC.

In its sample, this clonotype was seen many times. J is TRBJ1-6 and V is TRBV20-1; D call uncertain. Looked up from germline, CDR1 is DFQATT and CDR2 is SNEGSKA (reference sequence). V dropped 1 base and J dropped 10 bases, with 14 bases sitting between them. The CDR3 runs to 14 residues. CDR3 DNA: TGCAGTGCTAGAGGTTTAGGTACGAGATCACCCCTCCACTTT. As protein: CSARGLGTRSPLHF.

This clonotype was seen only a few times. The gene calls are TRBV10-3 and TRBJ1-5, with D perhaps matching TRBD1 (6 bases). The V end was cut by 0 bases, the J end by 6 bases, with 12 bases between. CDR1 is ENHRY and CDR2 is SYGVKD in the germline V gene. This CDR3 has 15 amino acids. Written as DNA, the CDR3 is TGTGCCATCAGTGAGTCATCCCAGGGGAGTCAGCCCCAGCATTTT. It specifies CAISESSQGSQPQHF.

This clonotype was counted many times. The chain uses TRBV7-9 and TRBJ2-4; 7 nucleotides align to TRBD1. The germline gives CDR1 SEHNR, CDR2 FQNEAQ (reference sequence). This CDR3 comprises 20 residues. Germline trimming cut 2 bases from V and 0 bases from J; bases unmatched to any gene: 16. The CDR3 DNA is TGTGCCAGCAGCTTAAGGTCTTCTGTGGGACAGCCTATAGCCAAAAACATTCAGTACTTC. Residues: CASSLRSSVGQPIAKNIQYF.